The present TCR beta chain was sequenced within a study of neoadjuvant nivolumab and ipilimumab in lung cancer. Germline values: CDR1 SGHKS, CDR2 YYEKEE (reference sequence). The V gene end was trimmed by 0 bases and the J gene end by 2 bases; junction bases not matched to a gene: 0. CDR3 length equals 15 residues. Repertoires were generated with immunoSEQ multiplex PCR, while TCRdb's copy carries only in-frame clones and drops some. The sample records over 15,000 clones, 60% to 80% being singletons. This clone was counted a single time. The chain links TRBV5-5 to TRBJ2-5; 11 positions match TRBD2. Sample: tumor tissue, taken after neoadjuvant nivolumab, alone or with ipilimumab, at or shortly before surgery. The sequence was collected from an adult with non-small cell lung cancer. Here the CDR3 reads CASSLGLAGQETQYF. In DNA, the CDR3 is TGTGCCAGCAGCTTGGGACTAGCGGGGCAAGAGACCCAGTACTTC.